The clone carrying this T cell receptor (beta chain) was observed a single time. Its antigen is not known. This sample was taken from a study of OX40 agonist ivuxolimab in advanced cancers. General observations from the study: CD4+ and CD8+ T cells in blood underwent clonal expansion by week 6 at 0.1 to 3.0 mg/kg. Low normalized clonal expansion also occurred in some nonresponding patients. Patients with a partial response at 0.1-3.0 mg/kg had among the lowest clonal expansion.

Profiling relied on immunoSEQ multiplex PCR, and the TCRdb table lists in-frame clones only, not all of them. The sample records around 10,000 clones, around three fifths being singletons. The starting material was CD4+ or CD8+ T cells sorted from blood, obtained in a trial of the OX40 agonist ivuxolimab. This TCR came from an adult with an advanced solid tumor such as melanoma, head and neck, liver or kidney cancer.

CDR3 in DNA: TGTGCCAGCAGTGAAGGACAGGATAATTCACCCCTCCACTTT. Amino acids: CASSEGQDNSPLHF. The gene calls are TRBV6-1 and TRBJ1-6; a possible D gene is TRBD1 (6 bases). The V and J ends lost 1 base and 5 bases respectively, with 6 bases between them. The CDR3 totals 14 residues. CDR1 and CDR2 (germline): MNHNS, SASEGT.